Included here is one TCR beta chain sequence, with context. As yet, its antigen is unknown. Reverse transcribing all isolated RNA meant expressed TCRB transcripts were sequenced. The table came from immunoSEQ multiplex PCR; TCRdb's copy has only in-frame clones and leaves some out. The profile shows roughly 260,000 clones, about 11% of them singletons. This sample was included in a study of beta chain features in type 1 diabetes. General study points: Shorter TCRB CDR3s, moderately but significantly so, were found in Type 1 diabetes patients in all four CD4+ subsets.

The V gene lost 4 bases and the J gene lost 3 bases, with 24 bases spanning the gap. The CDR3 spans 18 residues. Germline V gene lookup returns CDR1 SGHNT and CDR2 YYREEE (reference sequence). This TCR was recovered from a man aged 25-45 years with type 1 diabetes. The chain has TRBV5-4 and TRBJ2-3; possible D gene TRBD1, 6 bases. The sample comprised naive CD4+ T cells from blood. The CDR3 bases are TGTGCCAGCAGCCAAGATCCCCGGACAGCCTCCAAGACAGATACGCAGTATTTT. It encodes CASSQDPRTASKTDTQYF.